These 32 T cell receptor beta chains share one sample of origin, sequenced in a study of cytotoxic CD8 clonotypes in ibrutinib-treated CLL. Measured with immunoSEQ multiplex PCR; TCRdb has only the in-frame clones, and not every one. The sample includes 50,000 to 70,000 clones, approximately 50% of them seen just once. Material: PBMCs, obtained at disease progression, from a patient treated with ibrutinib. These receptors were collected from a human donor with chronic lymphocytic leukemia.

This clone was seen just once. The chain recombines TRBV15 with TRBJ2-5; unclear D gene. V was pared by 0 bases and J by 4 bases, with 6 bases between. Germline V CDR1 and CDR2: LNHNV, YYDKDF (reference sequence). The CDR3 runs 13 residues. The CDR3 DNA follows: TGTGCCACCAGCAGAGATCCGGGAGAGACCCAGTACTTC. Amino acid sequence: CATSRDPGETQYF.

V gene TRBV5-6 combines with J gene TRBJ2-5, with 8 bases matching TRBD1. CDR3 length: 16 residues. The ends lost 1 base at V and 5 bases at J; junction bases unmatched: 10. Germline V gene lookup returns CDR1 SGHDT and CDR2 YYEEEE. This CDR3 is CASSLPVDREVETQYF. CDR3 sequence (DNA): TGTGCCAGCAGCTTGCCCGTGGACAGGGAGGTCGAGACCCAGTACTTC. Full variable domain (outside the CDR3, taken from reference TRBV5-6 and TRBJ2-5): DAGVTQSPTHLIKTRGQQVTLRCSPKSGHDTVSWYQQALGQGPQFIFQYYEEEERQRGNFPDRFSGHQFPNYSSELNVNALLLGDSALYLCASSLPVDREVETQYFGPGTRLLVL.

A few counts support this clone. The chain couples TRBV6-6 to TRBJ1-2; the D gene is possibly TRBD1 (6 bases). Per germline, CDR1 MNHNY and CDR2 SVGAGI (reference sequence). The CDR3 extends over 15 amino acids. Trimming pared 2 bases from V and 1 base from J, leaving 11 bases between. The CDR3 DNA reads TGTGCCAGCAGTTACCTCGCAGGGGATAACTATGGCTACACCTTC. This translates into CASSYLAGDNYGYTF.

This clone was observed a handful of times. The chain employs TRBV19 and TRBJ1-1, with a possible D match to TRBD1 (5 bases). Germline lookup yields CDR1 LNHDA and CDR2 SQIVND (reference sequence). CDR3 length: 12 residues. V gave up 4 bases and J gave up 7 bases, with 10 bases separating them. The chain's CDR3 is CASSTGHREAFF. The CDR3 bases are TGTGCCAGTAGTACTGGACACCGTGAAGCTTTCTTT.

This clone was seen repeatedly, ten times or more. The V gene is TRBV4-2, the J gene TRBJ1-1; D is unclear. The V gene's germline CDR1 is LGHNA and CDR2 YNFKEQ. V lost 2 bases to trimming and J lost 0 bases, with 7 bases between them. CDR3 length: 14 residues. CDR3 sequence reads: CASSQQNMNTEAFF. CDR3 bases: TGTGCCAGCAGCCAACAGAATATGAACACTGAAGCTTTCTTT.

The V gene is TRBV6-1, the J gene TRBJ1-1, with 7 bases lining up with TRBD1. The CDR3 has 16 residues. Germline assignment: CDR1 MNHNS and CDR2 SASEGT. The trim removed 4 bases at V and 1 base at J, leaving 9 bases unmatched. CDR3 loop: CASSVGPGTANTEAFF. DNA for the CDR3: TGTGCCAGCAGTGTCGGTCCCGGGACAGCGAACACTGAAGCTTTCTTT.

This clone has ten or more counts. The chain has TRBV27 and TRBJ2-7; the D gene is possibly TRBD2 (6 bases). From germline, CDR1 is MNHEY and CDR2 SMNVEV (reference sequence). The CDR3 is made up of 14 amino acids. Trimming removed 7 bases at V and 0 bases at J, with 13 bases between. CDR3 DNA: TGTGCCAGCAAGAATAGCGGAAGCTCCTACGAGCAGTACTTC. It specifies CASKNSGSSYEQYF.

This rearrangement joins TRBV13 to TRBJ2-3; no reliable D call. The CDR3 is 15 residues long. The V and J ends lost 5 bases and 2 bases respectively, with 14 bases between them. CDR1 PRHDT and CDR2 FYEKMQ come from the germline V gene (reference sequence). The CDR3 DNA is TGTGCCAGCAGCCCATCCCTGGCTCTCACAGATACGCAGTATTTT. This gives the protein CASSPSLALTDTQYF.

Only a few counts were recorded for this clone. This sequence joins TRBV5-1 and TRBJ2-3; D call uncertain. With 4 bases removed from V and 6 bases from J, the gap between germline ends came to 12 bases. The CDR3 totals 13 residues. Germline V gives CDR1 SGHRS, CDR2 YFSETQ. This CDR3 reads CASSILSFDTQYF. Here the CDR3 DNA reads TGCGCCAGCAGCATCCTATCTTTTGATACGCAGTATTTT. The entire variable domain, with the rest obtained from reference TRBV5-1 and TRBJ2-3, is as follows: KAGVTQTPRYLIKTRGQQVTLSCSPISGHRSVSWYQQTPGQGLQFLFEYFSETQRNKGNFPGRFSGRQFSNSRSEMNVSTLELGDSALYLCASSILSFDTQYFGPGTRLTVL.

For the CDR3, the DNA is TGTGCCAGTAGTACCCCGGGACAGAAAGCCTCTGGGGCCAACGTCCTGACTTTC. Translating it yields CASSTPGQKASGANVLTF. This chain connects TRBV19 to TRBJ2-6; 7 nucleotides line up with TRBD1. CDR1 is LNHDA, CDR2 SQIVND, per germline (reference sequence). This CDR3 comprises 18 residues. The J segment lost 0 bases and the V segment lost 4 bases, leaving 9 bases of the junction unmatched.

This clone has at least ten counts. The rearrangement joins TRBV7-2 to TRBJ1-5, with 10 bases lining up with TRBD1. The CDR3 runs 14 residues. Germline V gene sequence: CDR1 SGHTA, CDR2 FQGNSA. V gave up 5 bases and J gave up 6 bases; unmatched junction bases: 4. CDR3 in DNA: TGTGCCAGCAGCCCAGACAGGGGGCGTCAGCCCCAGCATTTT. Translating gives CASSPDRGRQPQHF.

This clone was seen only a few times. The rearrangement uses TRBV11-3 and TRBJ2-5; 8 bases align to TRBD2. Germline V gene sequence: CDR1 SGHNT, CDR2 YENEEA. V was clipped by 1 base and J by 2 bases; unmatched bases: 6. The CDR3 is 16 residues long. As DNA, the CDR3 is TGTGCCAGCAGCTTAGTAAGCGGGAGACGGCAAGAGACCCAGTACTTC. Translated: CASSLVSGRRQETQYF. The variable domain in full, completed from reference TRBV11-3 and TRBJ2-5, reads EAGVVQSPRYKIIEKKQPVAFWCNPISGHNTLYWYLQNLGQGPELLIRYENEEAVDDSQLPKDRFSAERLKGVDSTLKIQPAELGDSAVYLCASSLVSGRRQETQYFGPGTRLLVL.

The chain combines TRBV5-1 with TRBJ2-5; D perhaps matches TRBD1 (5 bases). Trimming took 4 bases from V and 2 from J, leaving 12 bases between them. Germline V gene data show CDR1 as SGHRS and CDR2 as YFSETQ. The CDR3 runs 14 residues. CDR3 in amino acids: CASSPRQSQETQYF. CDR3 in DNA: TGCGCCAGCAGCCCCCGACAGTCACAAGAGACCCAGTACTTC. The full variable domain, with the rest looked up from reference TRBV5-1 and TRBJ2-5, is KAGVTQTPRYLIKTRGQQVTLSCSPISGHRSVSWYQQTPGQGLQFLFEYFSETQRNKGNFPGRFSGRQFSNSRSEMNVSTLELGDSALYLCASSPRQSQETQYFGPGTRLLVL.

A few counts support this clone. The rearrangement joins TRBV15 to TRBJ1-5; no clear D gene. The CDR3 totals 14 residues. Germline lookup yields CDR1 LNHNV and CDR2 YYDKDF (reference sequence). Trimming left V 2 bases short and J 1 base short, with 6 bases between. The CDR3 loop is CATSRHGSNQPQHF. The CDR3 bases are TGTGCCACCAGCAGACACGGGAGCAATCAGCCCCAGCATTTT.

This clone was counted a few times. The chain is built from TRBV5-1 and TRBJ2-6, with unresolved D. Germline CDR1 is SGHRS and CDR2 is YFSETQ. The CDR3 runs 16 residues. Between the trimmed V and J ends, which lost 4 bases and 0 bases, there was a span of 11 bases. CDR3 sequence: CASSPLGVSGANVLTF. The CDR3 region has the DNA TGCGCCAGCAGCCCGCTTGGGGTCTCTGGGGCCAACGTCCTGACTTTC.

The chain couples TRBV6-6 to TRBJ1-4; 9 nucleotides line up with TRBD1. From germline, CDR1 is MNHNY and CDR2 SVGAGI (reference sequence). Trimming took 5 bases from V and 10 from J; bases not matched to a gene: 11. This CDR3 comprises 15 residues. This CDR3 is CASSTKTGGATKLFF. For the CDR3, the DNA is TGTGCCAGCAGTACAAAAACAGGGGGCGCGACAAAACTGTTTTTT.

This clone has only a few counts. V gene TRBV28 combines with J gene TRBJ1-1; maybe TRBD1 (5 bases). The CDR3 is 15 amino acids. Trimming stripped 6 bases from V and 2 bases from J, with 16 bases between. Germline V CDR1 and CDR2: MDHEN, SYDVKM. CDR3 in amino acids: CASSQPGTHNTEAFF. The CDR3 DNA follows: TGTGCCAGCAGCCAGCCTGGGACCCACAACACTGAAGCTTTCTTT.

The CDR3 DNA is TGTGCCAGCAGCTTAGGTGGGGGCGGCTATGGCTACACCTTC. Translating it yields CASSLGGGGYGYTF. This sequence joins TRBV7-9 and TRBJ1-2; tentatively, D is TRBD1 (6 bases). Germline V gene data show CDR1 as SEHNR and CDR2 as FQNEAQ (reference sequence). The germline V and J ends were trimmed by 1 base and 4 bases, with 10 bases remaining between them. This CDR3 is 14 amino acids long.

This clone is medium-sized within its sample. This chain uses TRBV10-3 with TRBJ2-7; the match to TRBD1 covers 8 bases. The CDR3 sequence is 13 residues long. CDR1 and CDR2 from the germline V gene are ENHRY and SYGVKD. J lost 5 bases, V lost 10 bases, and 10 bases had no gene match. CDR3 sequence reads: CASSWDRTNEQYF. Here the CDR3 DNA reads TGTGCCAGCAGCTGGGACAGGACCAACGAGCAGTACTTC.

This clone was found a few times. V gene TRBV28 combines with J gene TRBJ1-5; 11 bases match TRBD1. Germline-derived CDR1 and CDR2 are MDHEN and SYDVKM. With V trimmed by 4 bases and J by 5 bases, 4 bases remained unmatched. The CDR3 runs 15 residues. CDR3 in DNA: TGTGCCAGCAGTTGGACGGGACAGGGGGATCAGCCCCAGCATTTT. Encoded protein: CASSWTGQGDQPQHF.

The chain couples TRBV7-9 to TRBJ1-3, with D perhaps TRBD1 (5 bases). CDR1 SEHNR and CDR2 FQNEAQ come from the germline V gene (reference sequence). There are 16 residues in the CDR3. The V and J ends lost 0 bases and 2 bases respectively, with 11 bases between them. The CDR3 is CASSLARDVAGNTIYF. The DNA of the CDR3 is TGTGCCAGCAGCTTAGCGCGGGACGTAGCTGGAAACACCATATATTTT.

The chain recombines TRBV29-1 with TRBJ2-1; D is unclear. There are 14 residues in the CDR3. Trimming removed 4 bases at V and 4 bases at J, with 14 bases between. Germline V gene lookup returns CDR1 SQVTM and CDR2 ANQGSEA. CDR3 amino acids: CSVGVTNKYNEQFF. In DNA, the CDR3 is TGCAGCGTTGGTGTGACCAACAAATACAATGAGCAGTTCTTC.

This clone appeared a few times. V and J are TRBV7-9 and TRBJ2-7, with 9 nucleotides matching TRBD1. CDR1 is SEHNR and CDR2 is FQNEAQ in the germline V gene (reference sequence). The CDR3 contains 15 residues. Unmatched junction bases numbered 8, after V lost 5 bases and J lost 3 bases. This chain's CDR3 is CASSIIQGANYEQYF. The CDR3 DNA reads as TGTGCCAGCAGCATCATACAGGGGGCCAACTACGAGCAGTACTTC.

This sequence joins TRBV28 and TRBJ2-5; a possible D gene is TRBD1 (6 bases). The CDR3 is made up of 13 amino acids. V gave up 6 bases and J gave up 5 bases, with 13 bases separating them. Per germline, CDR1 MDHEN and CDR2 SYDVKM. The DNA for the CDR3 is TGTGCCAGCAGCAACAGGGAAATGGAGACCCAGTACTTC. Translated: CASSNREMETQYF.

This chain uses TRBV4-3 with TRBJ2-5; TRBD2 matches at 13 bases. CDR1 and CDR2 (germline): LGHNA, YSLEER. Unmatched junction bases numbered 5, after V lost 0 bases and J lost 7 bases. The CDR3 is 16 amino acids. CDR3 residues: CASSQELAGGQGTQYF. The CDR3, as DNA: TGCGCCAGCAGCCAAGAACTAGCGGGAGGGCAGGGGACCCAGTACTTC.

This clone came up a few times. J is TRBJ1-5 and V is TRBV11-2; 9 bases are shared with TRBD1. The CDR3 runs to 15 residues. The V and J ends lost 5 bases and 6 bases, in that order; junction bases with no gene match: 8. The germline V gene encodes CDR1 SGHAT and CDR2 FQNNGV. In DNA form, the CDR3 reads TGTGCCAGCAGCCGCGGACAGGGGAGCGGTCAGCCCCAGCATTTT. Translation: CASSRGQGSGQPQHF.

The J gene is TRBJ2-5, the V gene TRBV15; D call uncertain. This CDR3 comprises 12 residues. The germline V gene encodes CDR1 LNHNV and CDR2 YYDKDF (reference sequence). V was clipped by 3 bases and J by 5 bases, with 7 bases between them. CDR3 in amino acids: CATSRLMETQYF. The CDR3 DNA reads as TGTGCCACCAGCAGGCTAATGGAGACCCAGTACTTC. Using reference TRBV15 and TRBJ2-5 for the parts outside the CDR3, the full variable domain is DAMVIQNPRYQVTQFGKPVTLSCSQTLNHNVMYWYQQKSSQAPKLLFHYYDKDFNNEADTPDNFQSRRPNTSFCFLDIRSPGLGDTAMYLCATSRLMETQYFGPGTRLLVL.

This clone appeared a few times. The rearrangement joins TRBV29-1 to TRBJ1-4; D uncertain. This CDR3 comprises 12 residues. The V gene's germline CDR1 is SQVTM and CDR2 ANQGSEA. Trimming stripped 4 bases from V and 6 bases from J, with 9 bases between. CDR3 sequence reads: CSVVERDEKLFF. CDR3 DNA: TGCAGCGTTGTGGAAAGGGATGAAAAACTGTTTTTT. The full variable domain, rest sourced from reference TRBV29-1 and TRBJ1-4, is SAVISQKPSRDICQRGTSLTIQCQVDSQVTMMFWYRQQPGQSLTLIATANQGSEATYESGFVIDKFPISRPNLTFSTLTVSNMSPEDSSIYLCSVVERDEKLFFGSGTQLSVL.

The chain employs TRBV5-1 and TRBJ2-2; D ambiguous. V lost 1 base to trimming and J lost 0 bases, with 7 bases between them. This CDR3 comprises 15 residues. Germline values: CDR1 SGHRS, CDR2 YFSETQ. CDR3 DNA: TGCGCCAGCAGCTTGTGGCAGACGAACACCGGGGAGCTGTTTTTT. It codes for CASSLWQTNTGELFF.

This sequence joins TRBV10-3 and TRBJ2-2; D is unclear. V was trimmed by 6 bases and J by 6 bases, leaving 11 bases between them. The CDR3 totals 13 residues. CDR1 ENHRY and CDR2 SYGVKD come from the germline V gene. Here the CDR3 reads CAISPLMAGELFF. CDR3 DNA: TGTGCCATCAGCCCTCTTATGGCCGGGGAGCTGTTTTTT.

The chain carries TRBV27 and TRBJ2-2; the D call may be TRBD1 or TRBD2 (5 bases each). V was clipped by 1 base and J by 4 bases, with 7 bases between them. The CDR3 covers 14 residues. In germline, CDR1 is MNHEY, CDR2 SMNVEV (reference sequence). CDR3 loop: CASSLLGVTGELFF. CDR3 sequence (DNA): TGTGCCAGCAGTTTATTGGGGGTCACCGGGGAGCTGTTTTTT.

The CDR3 spells CASSSPPGEQYF. CDR3 nucleotide sequence: TGTGCCAGCAGTTCCCCTCCCGGGGAGCAGTACTTC. J is TRBJ2-7 and V is TRBV28, with no clear D. The CDR3 spans 12 residues. Germline V CDR1 and CDR2: MDHEN, SYDVKM. V lost 4 bases to trimming and J lost 7 bases, with 11 bases between them.